These 18 T cell receptor beta chains were sequenced from one sample in a study of OX40 agonist ivuxolimab in advanced cancers. Produced via immunoSEQ multiplex PCR; TCRdb's table is partial and in-frame only. The sample has tens of thousands of clones; approximately 86% are singletons. Sequences were derived from CD4+ or CD8+ T cells sorted from blood, sampled in a trial of the OX40 agonist ivuxolimab. Receptor source: an adult with an advanced solid tumor such as melanoma, head and neck, liver or kidney cancer.

The rearrangement links TRBV7-9 to TRBJ2-7; D is unresolved. This CDR3 spans 14 amino acids. Per germline, CDR1 SEHNR and CDR2 FQNEAQ (reference sequence). V was trimmed by 5 bases and J by 0 bases, leaving 11 bases between them. The CDR3, as DNA: TGTGCCAGCAGCATTGGACGGAACTCCTACGAGCAGTACTTC. It translates to CASSIGRNSYEQYF.

The CDR3 DNA follows: TGTGCCAGCGGCCCGGGAAATAGCAATCAGCCCCAGCATTTT. This codes for CASGPGNSNQPQHF. V gene TRBV6-6 combines with J gene TRBJ1-5; no clear D gene. The CDR3 is 14 amino acids. The V end was cut by 8 bases, the J end by 0 bases, with 11 bases between. The germline CDR1 and CDR2 sequences are MNHNY and SVGAGI (reference sequence).

The rearrangement uses TRBV6-6 and TRBJ2-5, with 8 positions matching TRBD2. The germline V gene encodes CDR1 MNHNY and CDR2 SVGAGI (reference sequence). The CDR3 runs to 13 residues. The J segment lost 6 bases and the V segment lost 4 bases, leaving 4 bases of the junction unmatched. CDR3 in amino acids: CASSSGGQKTQYF. Written as DNA, the CDR3 is TGTGCCAGCAGTTCGGGGGGGCAAAAGACCCAGTACTTC.

V is TRBV2 and J is TRBJ1-2, with 9 bases that match TRBD1. The CDR3 sequence is 13 residues long. Trimming removed 9 bases from V and 5 bases from J; junction bases left unmatched: 7. From germline, CDR1 is SNHLY and CDR2 FYNNEI. This CDR3 reads CARTTGGNYGYTF. The CDR3 coding sequence is TGTGCCAGGACAACAGGGGGCAATTATGGCTACACCTTC.

The rearrangement uses TRBV9 and TRBJ1-6, with 7 positions matching TRBD1. The V segment lost 4 bases and the J segment 7 bases; nucleotides outside the gene matches: 8. The CDR3 extends over 15 amino acids. Germline lookup yields CDR1 SGDLS and CDR2 YYNGEE. CDR3 coding DNA: TGTGCCAGCAGCCTCAGGACAGGACAAAATTCACCCCTCCACTTT. Translating gives CASSLRTGQNSPLHF.

This chain connects TRBV30 to TRBJ1-6; D possibly corresponds to TRBD1 (6 bases). Trimming took 2 bases from V and 4 from J, leaving 12 bases between them. CDR1 GTSNPN and CDR2 SVGIG come from the germline V gene (reference sequence). The CDR3 totals 15 residues. The CDR3 sequence: CAWSRRQAYNSPLHF. The DNA of the CDR3 is TGTGCCTGGAGTCGAAGACAGGCGTATAATTCACCCCTCCACTTT. Drawing the rest from reference TRBV30 and TRBJ1-6, the complete variable domain is SQTIHQWPATLVQPVGSPLSLECTVEGTSNPNLYWYRQAAGRGLQLLFYSVGIGQISSEVPQNLSASRPQDRQFILSSKKLLLSDSGFYLCAWSRRQAYNSPLHFGNGTRLTVT.

This chain joins TRBV11-2 and TRBJ1-2; 8 positions agree with TRBD1. The germline V gene encodes CDR1 SGHAT and CDR2 FQNNGV. CDR3 length: 13 amino acids. V was pared by 5 bases and J by 3 bases, with 2 bases of the junction left unmatched. CDR3 bases: TGTGCCAGCAGCCCAGGGGGCTACTATGGCTACACCTTC. It encodes CASSPGGYYGYTF.

V and J are TRBV5-6 and TRBJ2-1; no clear D. In germline, CDR1 is SGHDT, CDR2 YYEEEE. V was trimmed by 0 bases and J by 9 bases, leaving 13 bases between them. This CDR3 is built from 14 residues. CDR3 protein: CASSLVHTGAEQFF. The CDR3 DNA is TGTGCCAGCAGCTTGGTCCATACTGGCGCTGAGCAGTTCTTC.

The chain combines TRBV15 with TRBJ2-3; possibly TRBD2 for D (6 bases). This CDR3 comprises 13 residues. Germline values: CDR1 LNHNV, CDR2 YYDKDF (reference sequence). The V end lost 3 bases, the J end lost 5 bases, and 9 bases lay between the germline ends. CDR3 in amino acids: CATSRAGRDTQYF. Here the CDR3 DNA reads TGTGCCACCAGCAGGGCGGGGAGAGATACGCAGTATTTT.

The CDR3 DNA reads as TGTGCCTCAGGGGGCAGGGGGGCGTGGGGCTACACCTTC. Protein: CASGGRGAWGYTF. The chain recombines TRBV6-1 with TRBJ1-2, with 8 bases lining up with TRBD1. V lost 11 bases and J lost 8; bases outside the gene matches: 13. Germline loops: CDR1 MNHNS, CDR2 SASEGT. The CDR3 runs 13 residues.

This chain joins TRBV5-3 and TRBJ1-2; 8 nucleotides agree with TRBD1. TRBV5-3 is classed as an ORF, of uncertain function. The V gene end was trimmed by 5 bases and the J gene end by 7 bases; junction bases not matched to a gene: 10. There are 14 residues in the CDR3. The CDR3 region is CARRMTGADCGYTF. CDR3 nucleotides: TGTGCCAGAAGGATGACAGGGGCGGACTGTGGCTACACCTTC.

The CDR3 here is CASSQVGLAKNIQYF. In nucleotides, the CDR3 is TGTGCCAGCAGCCAAGTCGGGCTAGCCAAAAACATTCAGTACTTC. The chain carries TRBV14 and TRBJ2-4; D uncertain. Germline values: CDR1 SGHDN, CDR2 FVKESK. V was clipped by 1 base and J by 0 bases, with 7 bases between them. The CDR3 is 15 residues long. The full variable domain, completed using reference TRBV14 and TRBJ2-4, is EAGVTQFPSHSVIEKGQTVTLRCDPISGHDNLYWYRRVMGKEIKFLLHFVKESKQDESGMPNNRFLAERTGGTYSTLKVQPAELEDSGVYFCASSQVGLAKNIQYFGAGTRLSVL.

V and J are TRBV27 and TRBJ2-1; D may be TRBD1 or TRBD2 (5 bases each). The CDR3 has 16 residues. Germline V lookup: CDR1 MNHEY, CDR2 SMNVEV (reference sequence). Trimming took off 0 bases at V and 0 bases at J, with 9 bases between the two ends. In DNA form, the CDR3 reads TGTGCCAGCAGTTTATCGGGGGTTTACTCCTACAATGAGCAGTTCTTC. Protein: CASSLSGVYSYNEQFF.

This clone was observed once. The chain couples TRBV7-3 to TRBJ2-1, with D perhaps TRBD1 (6 bases). The V gene lost 5 bases and the J gene lost 7 bases, with 12 bases spanning the gap. The CDR3 length is 13 residues. The germline V gene encodes CDR1 SGHTA and CDR2 FQGTGA. The DNA for the CDR3 is TGTGCCAGCAGCGGGCAACAGGGAAATGAGCAGTTCTTC. Its translation is CASSGQQGNEQFF. Supplemented by reference TRBV7-3 and TRBJ2-1, the full variable domain reads GAGVSQTPSNKVTEKGKYVELRCDPISGHTALYWYRQSLGQGPEFLIYFQGTGAADDSGLPNDRFFAVRPEGSVSTLKIQRTERGDSAVYLCASSGQQGNEQFFGPGTRLTVL.

This clone was seen only once. This chain joins TRBV30 and TRBJ1-1, with D maybe TRBD1 (6 bases). V was trimmed by 0 bases and J by 4 bases, leaving 12 bases between them. There are 14 residues in the CDR3. Per germline, CDR1 GTSNPN and CDR2 SVGIG (reference sequence). CDR3 sequence reads: CAWSVVGGGTEAFF. CDR3 coding DNA: TGTGCCTGGAGTGTCGTTGGGGGCGGCACTGAAGCTTTCTTT.

This clone has only a few counts. In nucleotides, the CDR3 is TGCGCCAGCAGTGATGGACGAAAGGGGCCTAGCAATCAGCCCCAGCATTTT. It is translated as CASSDGRKGPSNQPQHF. The rearrangement uses TRBV10-2 and TRBJ1-5; the D gene is possibly TRBD1 (5 bases). The length of the CDR3 is 17 residues. Trimming shortened V by 3 bases and J by 0 bases, and 15 bases separated the two germline ends. Germline V gives CDR1 WSHSY, CDR2 SAAADI.

The V and J genes are TRBV4-1 and TRBJ2-7; tentatively, D is TRBD2 (6 bases). V gave up 1 base and J gave up 3 bases, with 22 bases separating them. CDR3 length equals 18 residues. Germline lookup yields CDR1 MGHRA and CDR2 YSYEKL. The CDR3 sequence: CASSQGGRSGGIFYEQYF. The CDR3 DNA sequence: TGCGCCAGCAGCCAAGGGGGCAGGAGCGGCGGGATCTTCTACGAGCAGTACTTC.

The genes are TRBV7-8 and TRBJ1-1, with 10 nucleotides matching TRBD1. CDR1 and CDR2 (germline): SGHVS, FQNEAQ. This CDR3 is 16 amino acids long. V trimming: 1 base; J trimming: 1 base; junction bases outside the gene matches: 3. The CDR3 coding sequence is TGTGCCAGCAGCTTAGTAGGACAGGGGGGGAACACTGAAGCTTTCTTT. Its protein product is CASSLVGQGGNTEAFF. Based on the CDR3 plus reference TRBV7-8 and TRBJ1-1, the full variable domain is GAGVSQSPRYKVAKRGQDVALRCDPISGHVSLFWYQQALGQGPEFLTYFQNEAQLDKSGLPSDRFFAERPEGSVSTLKIQRTQQEDSAVYLCASSLVGQGGNTEAFFGQGTRLTVV.